Sequencing of this T cell receptor beta chain was carried out in a study of CD8 T cells in ankylosing spondylitis. Broader study findings: As reported, disease-linked clones showed significant enrichment in matched ankylosing spondylitis synovial fluid. Clones linked to disease, bearing a CD8+ phenotype, were relatively rare in peripheral blood. Prior literature has documented some motif variants in synovial fluid and blood from reactive arthritis.

This clonotype was counted between two and nine times. Its antigen is currently unknown. Generation of TCR beta libraries employed quantitative 5'-RACE incorporating molecular barcodes. MiXCR, run by TCRdb on the 5' RACE reads, gives a single entry per CDR3 protein. In the table there are roughly 240,000 distinct CDR3 sequences, around 8% of which are singletons. The CDR3 is made up of 15 amino acids. V was pared by 0 bases and J by 4 bases, with 5 bases of the junction left unmatched. The V gene's germline CDR1 is DFQATT and CDR2 SNEGSKA (reference sequence). The TCR sequence derives from a female donor with ankylosing spondylitis or in good health (not recorded which). The sequenced sample consisted of blood, either unsorted or a sorted T cell fraction (not recorded which). This chain joins TRBV20-1 and TRBJ2-5, with 10 bases that match TRBD1. Written as DNA, the CDR3 is TGCAGTGCTAGAGATTGGGGACAGGGGAGAGAGACCCAGTACTTC. This sequence encodes CSARDWGQGRETQYF.